Shown below are 4 T cell receptor beta chains from a single sample sequenced in a study of OX40 agonist ivuxolimab in advanced cancers. Clones were sequenced by immunoSEQ multiplex PCR, and TCRdb holds only the in-frame ones, with some missing. This table holds about 54,000 clones, approximately 84% found once. The sample consisted of CD4+ or CD8+ T cells sorted from blood, taken in a trial of the OX40 agonist ivuxolimab. The receptor set was obtained from an adult with an advanced solid tumor such as melanoma, head and neck, liver or kidney cancer.

V usage is TRBV19 and J usage is TRBJ2-2; D perhaps matches TRBD1 (6 bases). Germline V gives CDR1 LNHDA, CDR2 SQIVND (reference sequence). V was cut by 3 bases and J by 3 bases, with 11 bases left in between. This CDR3 contains 15 residues. The CDR3 spells CASSILRGDTGELFF. CDR3 in DNA: TGTGCCAGTAGTATTCTCAGGGGTGACACCGGGGAGCTGTTTTTT.

This chain links TRBV6-1 with TRBJ2-3; 10 positions match TRBD2. Germline V gene data show CDR1 as MNHNS and CDR2 as SASEGT. The CDR3 has 16 amino acids. The junction had 9 bases not matched to a gene; V was cut back by 3 bases and J by 6 bases. This chain's CDR3 is CASSDMASGSWDTQYF. Here the CDR3 DNA reads TGTGCCAGCAGTGATATGGCTAGCGGGAGTTGGGATACGCAGTATTTT.

The V gene is TRBV11-2, the J gene TRBJ2-1; 7 bases agree with TRBD2. CDR1 is SGHAT and CDR2 is FQNNGV in the germline V gene. Trimming cost V 1 base and J 7 bases; bases outside gene matches: 1. The CDR3 spans 13 residues. This chain's CDR3 is CASSLGTSNEQFF. The CDR3 region has the DNA TGTGCCAGCAGCTTAGGGACTAGTAATGAGCAGTTCTTC.

The genes are TRBV2 and TRBJ1-1; D may be TRBD1 (6 bases). Trimming cost V 6 bases and J 0 bases, with 8 bases left between them. Germline V gene data show CDR1 as SNHLY and CDR2 as FYNNEI. This CDR3 region has 13 residues. CDR3 residues: CASSRGLNTEAFF. As DNA, the CDR3 is TGTGCCAGCAGCCGGGGGCTGAACACTGAAGCTTTCTTT.